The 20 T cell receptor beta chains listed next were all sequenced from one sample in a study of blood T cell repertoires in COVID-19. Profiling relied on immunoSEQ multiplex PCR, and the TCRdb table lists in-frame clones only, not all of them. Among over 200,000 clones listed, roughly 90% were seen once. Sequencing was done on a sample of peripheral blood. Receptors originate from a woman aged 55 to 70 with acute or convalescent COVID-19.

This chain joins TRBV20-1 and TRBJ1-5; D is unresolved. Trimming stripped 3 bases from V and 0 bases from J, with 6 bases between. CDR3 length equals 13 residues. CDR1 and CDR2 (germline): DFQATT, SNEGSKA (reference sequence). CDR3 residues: CSASEYSNQPQHF. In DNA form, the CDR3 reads TGCAGTGCTAGTGAATATAGCAATCAGCCCCAGCATTTT.

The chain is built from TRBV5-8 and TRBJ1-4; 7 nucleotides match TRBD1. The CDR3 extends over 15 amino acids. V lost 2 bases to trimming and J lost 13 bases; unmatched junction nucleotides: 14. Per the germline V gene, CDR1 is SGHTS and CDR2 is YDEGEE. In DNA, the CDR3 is TGTGCCAGCAGCTTCCTTGACAGGGAAGGGTTTGGACTGTTTTTT. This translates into CASSFLDREGFGLFF. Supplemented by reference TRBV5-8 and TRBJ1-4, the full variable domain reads EAGVTQSPTHLIKTRGQQATLRCSPISGHTSVYWYQQALGLGLQFLLWYDEGEERNRGNFPPRFSGRQFPNYSSELNVNALELEDSALYLCASSFLDREGFGLFFGSGTQLSVL.

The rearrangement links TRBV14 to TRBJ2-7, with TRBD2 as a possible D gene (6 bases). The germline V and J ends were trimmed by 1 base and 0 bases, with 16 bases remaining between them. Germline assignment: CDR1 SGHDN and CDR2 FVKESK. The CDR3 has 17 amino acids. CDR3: CASSQVSLGGISYEQYF. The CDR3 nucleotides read TGTGCCAGCAGCCAAGTGTCCCTGGGCGGGATCTCCTACGAGCAGTACTTC.

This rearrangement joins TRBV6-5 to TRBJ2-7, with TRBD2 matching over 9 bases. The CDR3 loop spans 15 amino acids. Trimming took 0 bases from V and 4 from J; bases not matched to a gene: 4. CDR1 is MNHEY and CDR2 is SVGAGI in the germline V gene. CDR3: CASSYSLAGIYEQYF. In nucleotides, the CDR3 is TGTGCCAGCAGTTACTCCCTAGCGGGAATATACGAGCAGTACTTC.

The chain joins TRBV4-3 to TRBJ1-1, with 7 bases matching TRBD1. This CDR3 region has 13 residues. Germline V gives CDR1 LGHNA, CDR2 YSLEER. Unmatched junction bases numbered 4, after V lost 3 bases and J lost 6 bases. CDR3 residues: CASSHLDRAEAFF. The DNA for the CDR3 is TGCGCCAGCAGCCACCTCGACAGGGCTGAAGCTTTCTTT.

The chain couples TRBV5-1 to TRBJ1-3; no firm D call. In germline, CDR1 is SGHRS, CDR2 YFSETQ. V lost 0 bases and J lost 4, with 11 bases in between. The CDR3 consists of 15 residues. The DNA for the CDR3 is TGCGCCAGCAGCTTGGGGTATAGCTTCGGAAACACCATATATTTT. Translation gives CASSLGYSFGNTIYF.

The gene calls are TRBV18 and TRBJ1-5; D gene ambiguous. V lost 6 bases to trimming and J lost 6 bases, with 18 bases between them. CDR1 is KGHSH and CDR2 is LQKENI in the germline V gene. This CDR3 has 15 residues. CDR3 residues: CASSPGAGSIQPQHF. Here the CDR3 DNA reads TGTGCCAGCTCCCCAGGAGCGGGGTCCATTCAGCCCCAGCATTTT.

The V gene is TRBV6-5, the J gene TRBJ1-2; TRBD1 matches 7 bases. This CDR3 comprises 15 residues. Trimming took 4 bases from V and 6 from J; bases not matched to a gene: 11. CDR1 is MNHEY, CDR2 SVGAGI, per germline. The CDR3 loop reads CASSWGTTGYDGYTF. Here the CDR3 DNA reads TGTGCCAGCAGTTGGGGTACGACAGGGTATGATGGCTACACCTTC.

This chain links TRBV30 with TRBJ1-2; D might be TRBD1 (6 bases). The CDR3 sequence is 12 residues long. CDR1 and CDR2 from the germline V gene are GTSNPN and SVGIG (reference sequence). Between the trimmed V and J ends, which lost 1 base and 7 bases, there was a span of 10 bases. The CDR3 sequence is CAWSDRVPGYTF. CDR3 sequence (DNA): TGTGCCTGGAGTGACAGGGTCCCTGGCTACACCTTC.

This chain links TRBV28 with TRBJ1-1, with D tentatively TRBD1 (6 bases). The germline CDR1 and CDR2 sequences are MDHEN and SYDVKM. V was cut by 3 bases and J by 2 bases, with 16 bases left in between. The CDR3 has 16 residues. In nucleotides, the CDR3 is TGTGCCAGCAGTTTTGGTTTTGGGGGCTACAACACTGAAGCTTTCTTT. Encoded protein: CASSFGFGGYNTEAFF.

The CDR3 DNA follows: TGTGCCAGCAGCCAAGGACAGACCATGAACACTGAAGCTTTCTTT. Its protein product is CASSQGQTMNTEAFF. This chain connects TRBV3-1 (or the pseudogene TRBV3-2) to TRBJ1-1, with TRBD1 as a possible D gene (5 bases). The V end was cut by 1 base, the J end by 0 bases, with 9 bases between. The CDR3 totals 15 residues. Germline values: CDR1 LGHDT, CDR2 YNNKEL (reference sequence).

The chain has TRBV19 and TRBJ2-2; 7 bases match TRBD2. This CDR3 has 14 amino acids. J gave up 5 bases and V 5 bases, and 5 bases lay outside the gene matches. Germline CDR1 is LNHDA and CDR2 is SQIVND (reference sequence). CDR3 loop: CASSWGGYTGELFF. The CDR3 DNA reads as TGTGCCAGTAGTTGGGGGGGATATACCGGGGAGCTGTTTTTT.

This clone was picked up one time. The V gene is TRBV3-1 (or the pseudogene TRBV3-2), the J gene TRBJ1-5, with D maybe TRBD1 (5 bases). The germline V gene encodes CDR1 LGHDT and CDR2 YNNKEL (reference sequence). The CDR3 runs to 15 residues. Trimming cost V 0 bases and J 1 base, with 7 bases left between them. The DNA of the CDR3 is TGTGCCAGCAGCCAAGAGCCAGGGAGCAATCAGCCCCAGCATTTT. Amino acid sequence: CASSQEPGSNQPQHF.

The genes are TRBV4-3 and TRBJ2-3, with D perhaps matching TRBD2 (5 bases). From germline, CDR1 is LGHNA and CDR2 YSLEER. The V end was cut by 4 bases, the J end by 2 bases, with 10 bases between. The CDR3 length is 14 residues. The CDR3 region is CASSPRGDTDTQYF. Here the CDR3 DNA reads TGCGCCAGCAGCCCCCGGGGAGACACAGATACGCAGTATTTT.

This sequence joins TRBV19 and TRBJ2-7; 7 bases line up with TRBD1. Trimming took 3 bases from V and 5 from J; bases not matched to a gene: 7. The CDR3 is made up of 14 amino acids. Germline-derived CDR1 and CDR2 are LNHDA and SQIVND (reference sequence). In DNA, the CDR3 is TGTGCCAGTAGTATTTTGGGACAGAGCGACGAGCAGTACTTC. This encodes CASSILGQSDEQYF.

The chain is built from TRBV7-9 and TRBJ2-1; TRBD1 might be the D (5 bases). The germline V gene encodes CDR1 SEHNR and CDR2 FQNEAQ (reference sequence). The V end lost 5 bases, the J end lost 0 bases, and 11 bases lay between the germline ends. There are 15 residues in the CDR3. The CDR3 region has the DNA TGTGCCAGCAGCCCAGGGCGGAGCTCCTACAATGAGCAGTTCTTC. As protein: CASSPGRSSYNEQFF.

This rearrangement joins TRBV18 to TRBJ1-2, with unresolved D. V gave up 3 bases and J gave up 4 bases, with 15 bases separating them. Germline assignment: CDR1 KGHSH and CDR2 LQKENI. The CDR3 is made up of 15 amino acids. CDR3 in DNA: TGTGCCAGCTCACCCGACCAAGAGGCCTTCTATGGCTACACCTTC. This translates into CASSPDQEAFYGYTF. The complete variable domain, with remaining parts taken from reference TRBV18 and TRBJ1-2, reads NAGVMQNPRHLVRRRGQEARLRCSPMKGHSHVYWYRQLPEEGLKFMVYLQKENIIDESGMPKERFSAEFPKEGPSILRIQQVVRGDSAAYFCASSPDQEAFYGYTFGSGTRLTVV.

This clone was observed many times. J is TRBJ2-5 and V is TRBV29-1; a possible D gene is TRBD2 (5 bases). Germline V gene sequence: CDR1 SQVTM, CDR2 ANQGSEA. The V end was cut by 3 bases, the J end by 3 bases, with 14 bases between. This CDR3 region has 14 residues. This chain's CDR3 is CSVDRPGFKETQYF. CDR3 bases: TGCAGCGTTGATCGGCCGGGATTCAAAGAGACCCAGTACTTC.

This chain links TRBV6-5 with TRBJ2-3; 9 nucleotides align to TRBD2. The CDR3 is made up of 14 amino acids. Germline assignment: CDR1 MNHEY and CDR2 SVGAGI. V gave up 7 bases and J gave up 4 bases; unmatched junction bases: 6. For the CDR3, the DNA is TGTGCCAGCAAGGCTAGCGGGGTCCCAGATACGCAGTATTTT. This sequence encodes CASKASGVPDTQYF.

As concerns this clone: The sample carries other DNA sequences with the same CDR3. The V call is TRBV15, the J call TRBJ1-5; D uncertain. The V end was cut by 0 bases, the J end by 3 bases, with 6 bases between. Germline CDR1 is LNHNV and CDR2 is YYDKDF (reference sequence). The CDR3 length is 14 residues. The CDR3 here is CATSRDRVNQPQHF. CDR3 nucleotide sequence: TGTGCCACCAGCAGAGATCGGGTCAATCAGCCCCAGCATTTT.